These T cell receptor beta chains were read from a single sample in a study of blood T cell repertoires in COVID-19. Profiled with immunoSEQ multiplex PCR; TCRdb holds only in-frame clones, not every one. The sample lists approximately 250,000 clones; over 75% were seen once. Sequencing was carried out using peripheral blood. The receptors stem from a human donor in a cohort sampled during active COVID-19. Both conserved end residues are part of each CDR3. D genes are given only for firm matches. The size field is filled for only some rows; it gives once, few, many or a size class.

cdr3_aa cdr3_nt d_call j_call clone_size v_call
CASVTGGLGGEAFF TGTGCCAGTGTGACAGGGGGGTTGGGGGGTGAAGCTTTCTTT TRBD1 TRBJ1-1 - TRBV28
CASSVLGQGRGNTIYF TGTGCCAGCAGCGTATTGGGACAGGGGAGAGGAAACACCATATATTTT TRBD1 TRBJ1-3 - TRBV9
CASSYSRTSWGELFF TGTGCCAGCAGTTACTCGAGGACTAGCTGGGGGGAGCTGTTTTTT TRBD2 TRBJ2-2 - TRBV6-2/TRBV6-3
CASSVAISTDTQYF TGTGCCAGCAGCGTCGCTATTAGCACAGATACGCAGTATTTT - TRBJ2-3 - TRBV9
CASRAGARGEKLFF TGTGCCAGCAGGGCGGGGGCTAGAGGAGAAAAACTGTTTTTT - TRBJ1-4 - TRBV28
CASSLSGGSTGELFF TGCGCCAGCAGCTTATCCGGCGGTAGCACCGGGGAGCTGTTTTTT - TRBJ2-2 - TRBV5-1
CASSSPRDRVVETQYF TGTGCCAGCAGCTCCCCCCGGGACAGGGTCGTTGAGACCCAGTACTTC TRBD1 TRBJ2-5 - TRBV7-2
CASSFGLAGYNEQFF TGTGCCAGCAGCTTCGGTCTAGCGGGGTACAATGAGCAGTTCTTC TRBD2 TRBJ2-1 - TRBV5-5
CASKRAPTNEQFF TGTGCCAGTAAGAGGGCCCCGACCAATGAGCAGTTCTTC - TRBJ2-1 - TRBV19
CASSFQGLGDGYTF TGCGCCAGCAGCTTTCAGGGGCTGGGAGACGGCTACACCTTC - TRBJ1-2 - TRBV5-1
CASSSQTGTAYQETQYF TGTGCCAGCAGCTCCCAAACCGGGACAGCATACCAAGAGACCCAGTACTTC TRBD1 TRBJ2-5 - TRBV7-6
CASGLTYEQYF TGTGCCAGCGGGCTAACCTACGAGCAGTACTTC - TRBJ2-7 - TRBV27
CASSVVPETSGNNEQFF TGTGCCAGCAGCGTAGTCCCCGAGACTAGCGGGAACAATGAGCAGTTCTTC TRBD2 TRBJ2-1 - TRBV9
CASSSGQGQETQYF TGTGCCAGCAGCTCAGGACAGGGACAAGAGACCCAGTACTTC TRBD1 TRBJ2-5 - TRBV11-3
CASSLAIRGESSYNEQFF TGTGCCAGCAGCTTAGCGATCAGGGGGGAAAGCTCCTACAATGAGCAGTTCTTC - TRBJ2-1 - TRBV7-2
CASSLPGQGVETQYF TGTGCCAGCAGCTTACCGGGACAGGGAGTAGAGACCCAGTACTTC TRBD1 TRBJ2-5 - TRBV5-6
CASSRPGQNTEAFF TGTGCCAGCTCTAGACCGGGACAGAACACTGAAGCTTTCTTT - TRBJ1-1 - TRBV27
CASSLTGTGSSYEQYF TGTGCCAGCAGCTTGACCGGGACAGGAAGCTCCTACGAGCAGTACTTC TRBD1 TRBJ2-7 few TRBV5-5
CASMGNRGSYNEQFF TGTGCCAGTATGGGGAACAGGGGCTCCTACAATGAGCAGTTCTTC TRBD1 TRBJ2-1 - TRBV6-5
CASSPPGTAATNEKLFF TGTGCCAGCTCACCACCGGGGACAGCTGCAACTAATGAAAAACTGTTTTTT TRBD1 TRBJ1-4 - TRBV18
CASSTKPMNYGYTF TGTGCCAGCAGCACAAAACCCATGAACTATGGCTACACCTTC - TRBJ1-2 - TRBV27
CASSRGAGAGETQYF TGCGCCAGCAGCCGCGGCGCAGGGGCCGGTGAGACCCAGTACTTC - TRBJ2-5 - TRBV5-1
CASSPASGGEQYF TGTGCCAGCTCACCCGCTAGCGGGGGAGAGCAGTACTTC TRBD2 TRBJ2-7 - TRBV18
CASSEYPSGWSYNEQFF TGCGCCAGCAGTGAGTACCCCTCAGGATGGTCCTACAATGAGCAGTTCTTC - TRBJ2-1 once TRBV10-2
CASSPGPTATETQYF TGTGCCAGCAGTCCAGGCCCCACGGCAACGGAGACCCAGTACTTC - TRBJ2-5 - TRBV9
CASSKIAGVEDEQFF TGTGCCAGCAGTAAAATAGCGGGAGTTGAGGATGAGCAGTTCTTC TRBD2 TRBJ2-1 - TRBV7-9
CASTEEVSHSPLHF TGCGCCAGCACCGAGGAGGTATCGCATTCACCCCTCCACTTT - TRBJ1-6 - TRBV10-2
CASSFGASGSQETQYF TGTGCCAGCAGCTTTGGGGCTAGCGGATCTCAAGAGACCCAGTACTTC TRBD2 TRBJ2-5 - TRBV5-5
CASSYFTSGGNEQFF TGTGCCAGCAGTTATTTCACTAGCGGGGGTAATGAGCAGTTCTTC TRBD2 TRBJ2-1 - TRBV6-5
CASSLKPVSRYTF TGTGCCAGCAGTTTAAAACCTGTGAGTCGCTACACCTTC - TRBJ1-2 - TRBV12-3/TRBV12-4
CASSYDRAKNIQYF TGTGCCAGCAGCTACGACAGAGCCAAAAACATTCAGTACTTC - TRBJ2-4 - TRBV5-6
CATYGSVNYGYTF TGTGCCACTTACGGTTCCGTTAACTATGGCTACACCTTC - TRBJ1-2 - TRBV19
CASSHTRGGTPEAFF TGCGCCAGCAGCCACACCCGGGGGGGGACCCCTGAAGCTTTCTTT - TRBJ1-1 - TRBV4-3
CASSQQGRNSPLHF TGTGCCAGCAGCCAACAGGGAAGGAATTCACCCCTCCACTTT - TRBJ1-6 - TRBV14
CASSLGRQETQYF TGTGCCAGCAGCTTAGGGCGCCAAGAGACCCAGTACTTC - TRBJ2-5 - TRBV7-3
CASSSISYEQYF TGTGCCAGCAGCTCAATCTCCTACGAGCAGTACTTC - TRBJ2-7 - TRBV3-1/TRBV3-2
CASSSPGTDEAFF TGTGCCAGCAGCTCGCCGGGGACAGATGAAGCTTTCTTT TRBD1 TRBJ1-1 - TRBV5-4
CASSQGGAAGGTYNEQFF TGTGCCAGCAGCCAAGGGGGGGCTGCGGGAGGCACCTACAATGAGCAGTTCTTC TRBD2 TRBJ2-1 - TRBV4-2
CASTEIGGGGYTF TGTGCCAGTACCGAAATAGGGGGCGGTGGCTACACCTTC TRBD1 TRBJ1-2 - TRBV19
CASSPGTASTDTQYF TGTGCCAGCAGCCCCGGGACAGCTAGCACAGATACGCAGTATTTT TRBD1 TRBJ2-3 - TRBV6-5
CASSQDRGQLEQYF TGTGCCAGCAGCCAAGACAGGGGGCAGCTCGAGCAGTACTTC TRBD1 TRBJ2-7 once TRBV27
CAISGVRGEQYF TGTGCCATCAGTGGCGTCAGAGGCGAGCAGTACTTC - TRBJ2-7 - TRBV10-3
CASSLWTASEKLFF TGTGCCAGCAGCTTATGGACAGCCTCGGAAAAACTGTTTTTT - TRBJ1-4 once TRBV5-6
CASSAGTSSNTQYF TGCGCCAGCAGCGCCGGGACTAGCTCAAATACGCAGTATTTT TRBD2 TRBJ2-3 few TRBV5-1
CASSPGTLLTDTQYF TGTGCCAGCAGTCCCGGGACTCTACTCACAGATACGCAGTATTTT - TRBJ2-3 - TRBV28